This T cell receptor (beta chain) stems from a study of cytomegalovirus exposure and HLA in healthy donors. Germline V gene lookup returns CDR1 SGDLS and CDR2 YYNGEE. The CDR3 runs to 14 residues. The ends were cut back, 3 bases at V and 3 bases at J, with 13 bases in the middle. This clone was seen only once. The protocol was immunoSEQ multiplex PCR, while the TCRdb copy is restricted to in-frame clones and leaves out a portion. The profile covers around 70,000 clones, with around 94% appearing a single time and approximately 2.1% taken by the ten largest. Sequenced material: PBMCs. V usage is TRBV9 and J usage is TRBJ2-7; D perhaps matches TRBD2 (6 bases). The receptor was derived from a woman aged 18-35 years in good health and CMV-seropositive. Here the CDR3 DNA reads TGTGCCAGCAGCGGGTTAGCGGATGGCTACGAGCAGTACTTC. Translation gives CASSGLADGYEQYF.